This entry lists 23 T cell receptor beta chains sequenced from one sample in a study of human thymus T cells. Resections from corrective heart surgery supplied the thymus tissue. TCRdb keeps only in-frame clones here, not all; method: immunoSEQ multiplex PCR. The repertoire consists of 120,000 or so clones, with around 94% occurring once and the leading ten covering around 0.025%. The sample consisted of thymus tissue. These TCRs come from a boy in the first two years of life with a congenital heart defect but otherwise immunologically healthy.

This clone has a single count. The chain links TRBV7-6 to TRBJ2-5, with a tentative D call TRBD2 (6 bases). This CDR3 comprises 13 residues. V gave up 5 bases and J gave up 3 bases, with 10 bases separating them. Per germline, CDR1 SGHVS and CDR2 FNYEAQ. The CDR3 protein is CASSRGLEETQYF. CDR3 coding DNA: TGTGCCAGCAGCCGGGGACTCGAAGAGACCCAGTACTTC.

The genes are TRBV11-3 and TRBJ2-1, with unresolved D. CDR3 length equals 15 residues. Per germline, CDR1 SGHNT and CDR2 YENEEA. V was pared by 5 bases and J by 0 bases, with 11 bases between. This CDR3 reads CASSNHHSSYNEQFF. CDR3 bases: TGTGCCAGCAGCAACCATCATAGCTCCTACAATGAGCAGTTCTTC.

This chain uses TRBV5-4 with TRBJ1-3; 7 bases align to TRBD1. Germline V CDR1 and CDR2: SGHNT, YYREEE (reference sequence). This CDR3 has 16 residues. The junction had 6 bases not matched to a gene; V was cut back by 3 bases and J by 0 bases. The CDR3 reads CASSSGGQPSGNTIYF. The CDR3 DNA reads TGTGCCAGCAGCTCAGGGGGTCAGCCCTCTGGAAACACCATATATTTT.

The table lists this clone with a count of one. This chain uses TRBV4-1 with TRBJ2-5; TRBD1 matches at 8 bases. The junction had 8 bases not matched to a gene; V was cut back by 4 bases and J by 4 bases. The CDR3 totals 15 residues. CDR1 is MGHRA, CDR2 YSYEKL, per germline. The CDR3 DNA sequence: TGCGCCAGCAGCCTGACAGGGGAGGTAGTAGAGACCCAGTACTTC. Its translation: CASSLTGEVVETQYF.

For the CDR3, the DNA is TGTGCCAGCTCACCACTAGCGGGGGGGAATGAGCAGTTCTTC. Translated, it gives CASSPLAGGNEQFF. This rearrangement joins TRBV18 to TRBJ2-1; 11 nucleotides agree with TRBD2. The germline gives CDR1 KGHSH, CDR2 LQKENI. V was clipped by 1 base and J by 7 bases; unmatched bases: 0. CDR3 length equals 14 residues.

A few counts support this clone. CDR3 nucleotides: TGCGCCGAGTATGGCTACACCTTC. Amino acid sequence: CAEYGYTF. The gene calls are TRBV10-1 and TRBJ1-2; no definite D call. Per the germline V gene, CDR1 is WNHNN and CDR2 is SYGVQD (reference sequence). Trimming pared 11 bases from V and 5 bases from J, leaving 3 bases between. This CDR3 region has 8 residues.

The V call is TRBV18, the J call TRBJ2-2; 11 bases map to TRBD1. CDR1 and CDR2 from the germline V gene are KGHSH and LQKENI. The V gene end was trimmed by 6 bases and the J gene end by 3 bases; junction bases not matched to a gene: 9. There are 17 residues in the CDR3. CDR3 in amino acids: CASSRTGGARDTGELFF. The CDR3 nucleotides are TGTGCCAGCTCCCGGACAGGGGGCGCGCGGGACACCGGGGAGCTGTTTTTT.

The count of this clone is one. The chain has TRBV30 and TRBJ2-1, with 10 bases that match TRBD1. V lost 4 bases and J lost 11; bases outside the gene matches: 5. Germline CDR1 reads GTSNPN; CDR2 reads SVGIG (reference sequence). The CDR3 runs 12 residues. CDR3 sequence: CAWNPGQGKQFF. CDR3 nucleotide sequence: TGTGCCTGGAATCCGGGACAGGGGAAGCAGTTCTTC. The full variable domain, with the rest looked up from reference TRBV30 and TRBJ2-1, is SQTIHQWPATLVQPVGSPLSLECTVEGTSNPNLYWYRQAAGRGLQLLFYSVGIGQISSEVPQNLSASRPQDRQFILSSKKLLLSDSGFYLCAWNPGQGKQFFGPGTRLTVL.

Only a few counts were recorded for this clone. This sequence joins TRBV6-5 and TRBJ1-1, with D tentatively TRBD1 (5 bases). The germline CDR1 and CDR2 sequences are MNHEY and SVGAGI. Trimming removed 2 bases at V and 4 bases at J, with 8 bases between. The CDR3 extends over 13 amino acids. The CDR3 sequence: CASSYRDPTEAFF. CDR3 in DNA: TGTGCCAGCAGTTACAGGGACCCCACTGAAGCTTTCTTT.

V usage is TRBV9 and J usage is TRBJ2-4; D unresolved. The CDR3 extends over 15 amino acids. Trimming took 1 base from V and 6 from J, leaving 14 bases between them. CDR1 and CDR2 from the germline V gene are SGDLS and YYNGEE. CDR3 in DNA: TGTGCCAGCAGCGTACCCGCCCCCAGCCTAAACATTCAGTACTTC. Encoded protein: CASSVPAPSLNIQYF.

The chain has TRBV4-1 and TRBJ1-2, with 9 bases matching TRBD1. CDR3 length equals 17 residues. The germline CDR1 and CDR2 sequences are MGHRA and YSYEKL. The V gene end was trimmed by 4 bases and the J gene end by 3 bases; junction bases not matched to a gene: 12. CDR3 region: CASSLGQGIGGDYGYTF. The DNA for the CDR3 is TGCGCCAGCAGCCTCGGACAGGGGATAGGGGGAGACTATGGCTACACCTTC.

The CDR3 protein is CASSKRATCYEQYF. The DNA for the CDR3 is TGTGCCAGTAGTAAGCGTGCCACCTGCTACGAGCAGTACTTC. This chain connects TRBV19 to TRBJ2-7; no definite D call. V lost 4 bases to trimming and J lost 3 bases, with 13 bases between them. Germline CDR1 and CDR2: LNHDA and SQIVND (reference sequence). CDR3 length: 14 residues.

V is TRBV4-2 and J is TRBJ2-7; TRBD1 matches 7 bases. Germline lookup yields CDR1 LGHNA and CDR2 YNFKEQ. Unmatched junction bases numbered 14, after V lost 4 bases and J lost 2 bases. This CDR3 is built from 17 residues. The CDR3 coding sequence is TGTGCCAGCAGCCCTCTGAGGGGAGACAGGGCGGCCTACGAGCAGTACTTC. Translation gives CASSPLRGDRAAYEQYF.

The CDR3 spells CAWAPSGGGTGELFF. The CDR3 DNA follows: TGTGCCTGGGCCCCTAGCGGGGGGGGCACCGGGGAGCTGTTTTTT. The V call is TRBV30, the J call TRBJ2-2, with 12 bases lining up with TRBD2. CDR1 is GTSNPN, CDR2 SVGIG, per germline (reference sequence). Losses at the gene ends were 5 bases for V and 4 bases for J; bases not matched to a gene: 5. The CDR3 runs to 15 residues. The full variable domain, its missing parts supplied by reference TRBV30 and TRBJ2-2, is SQTIHQWPATLVQPVGSPLSLECTVEGTSNPNLYWYRQAAGRGLQLLFYSVGIGQISSEVPQNLSASRPQDRQFILSSKKLLLSDSGFYLCAWAPSGGGTGELFFGEGSRLTVL.

The V call is TRBV13, the J call TRBJ2-5, with D possibly being TRBD1 or TRBD2 (6 bases each). CDR3 length: 14 amino acids. Germline V gene sequence: CDR1 PRHDT, CDR2 FYEKMQ (reference sequence). Trimming left V 2 bases short and J 3 bases short, with 10 bases between. The CDR3 protein is CASSLNRGEETQYF. DNA for the CDR3: TGTGCCAGCAGCTTAAATAGGGGGGAAGAGACCCAGTACTTC.

This rearrangement joins TRBV28 to TRBJ2-7; D possibly uses TRBD1 or TRBD2 (5 bases each). The V gene lost 0 bases and the J gene lost 2 bases, with 14 bases spanning the gap. CDR1 is MDHEN, CDR2 SYDVKM, per germline. The CDR3 has 16 amino acids. The CDR3 region is CASSLWHRDPAYEQYF. In DNA form, the CDR3 reads TGTGCCAGCAGTTTATGGCACCGGGACCCGGCCTACGAGCAGTACTTC.

A few counts support this clone. The rearrangement uses TRBV5-8 and TRBJ1-1; D is ambiguous. Germline CDR1 reads SGHTS; CDR2 reads YDEGEE. This CDR3 has 9 amino acids. Trimming removed 4 bases at V and 10 bases at J, with 5 bases between. CDR3 residues: CASSQVAFF. The CDR3 DNA is TGTGCCAGCAGCCAGGTAGCTTTCTTT.

V and J are TRBV19 and TRBJ1-1, with a possible D match to TRBD1 (5 bases). Germline CDR1 and CDR2: LNHDA and SQIVND (reference sequence). The CDR3 totals 15 residues. V lost 1 base, J lost 6 bases, and 15 bases lay in between. The CDR3 sequence is CASSIGRQLQAEAFF. In DNA form, the CDR3 reads TGTGCCAGTAGTATAGGGCGGCAATTACAGGCTGAAGCTTTCTTT.

V usage is TRBV6-1 and J usage is TRBJ2-3, with D hard to call. This CDR3 has 16 amino acids. V lost 4 bases, J lost 2 bases, and 16 bases lay in between. The germline gives CDR1 MNHNS, CDR2 SASEGT. Here the CDR3 reads CASSVDSTTYTDTQYF. The CDR3 DNA is TGTGCCAGCAGTGTAGACTCCACCACCTACACAGATACGCAGTATTTT.

This chain links TRBV28 with TRBJ1-5; D uncertain. V lost 4 bases and J lost 0, with 13 bases in between. Germline CDR1 is MDHEN and CDR2 is SYDVKM. The CDR3 sequence is 16 residues long. CDR3 residues: CASSSRGSHSNQPQHF. DNA for the CDR3: TGTGCCAGCAGTTCCAGAGGGTCCCATAGCAATCAGCCCCAGCATTTT. Full variable domain (missing parts from reference TRBV28 and TRBJ1-5): DVKVTQSSRYLVKRTGEKVFLECVQDMDHENMFWYRQDPGLGLRLIYFSYDVKMKEKGDIPEGYSVSREKKERFSLILESASTNQTSMYLCASSSRGSHSNQPQHFGDGTRLSIL.

The chain carries TRBV4-1 and TRBJ1-4, with no clear D. Trimming took 0 bases from V and 5 from J, leaving 16 bases between them. CDR1 and CDR2 (germline): MGHRA, YSYEKL. The CDR3 is 17 amino acids. In nucleotides, the CDR3 is TGCGCCAGCAGCCAAGAATATGTCCGCATCCTAAATGAAAAACTGTTTTTT. It specifies CASSQEYVRILNEKLFF.

The chain combines TRBV11-2 with TRBJ2-3; D is unclear. In germline, CDR1 is SGHAT, CDR2 FQNNGV. Trimming removed 5 bases at V and 0 bases at J, with 15 bases between. There are 16 residues in the CDR3. The CDR3 coding sequence is TGTGCCAGCAGCGGGCGGCTTTATACTAGCACAGATACGCAGTATTTT. Amino acids: CASSGRLYTSTDTQYF.

The chain joins TRBV4-3 to TRBJ2-3; perhaps TRBD2 as D (6 bases). Trimming cost V 4 bases and J 4 bases, with 12 bases left between them. Germline V gene lookup returns CDR1 LGHNA and CDR2 YSLEER. This CDR3 has 14 amino acids. The CDR3 spells CASSPNWGADTQYF. Written as DNA, the CDR3 is TGCGCCAGCAGCCCAAACTGGGGGGCAGATACGCAGTATTTT.